The 15 T cell receptor beta chains given below trace back to one sample, sequenced in a study of CD8 T cells in Susac syndrome. Random hexamers served to reverse transcribe roughly 0.45 to 1 ug RNA. One entry per CDR3 protein results from TCRdb running MiXCR on the immunoSEQ multiplex PCR reads. The sample consists of some 180,000 distinct CDR3 sequences, roughly 92% of them appearing once. What was sequenced was CD4+ T cells from PBMCs. The receptors shown here come from a human donor in good health.

The V call is TRBV6-1, the J call TRBJ1-1, with D perhaps TRBD1 (6 bases). V shed 2 bases and J shed 3 bases, with 25 bases lying between them. Germline lookup yields CDR1 MNHNS and CDR2 SASEGT. The CDR3 runs 19 residues. This CDR3 reads CASSEPIGGGLLPHTEAFF. CDR3 DNA sequence: TGTGCCAGCAGTGAACCCATAGGAGGGGGTCTCCTCCCCCACACTGAAGCTTTCTTT.

J is TRBJ2-5 and V is TRBV6-6, with D perhaps matching TRBD1 (6 bases). This CDR3 is 13 amino acids long. V gave up 2 bases and J gave up 2 bases, with 6 bases separating them. Germline V CDR1 and CDR2: MNHNY, SVGAGI (reference sequence). CDR3 coding DNA: TGTGCCAGCAGTTACACAGGGCAAGAGACCCAGTACTTC. This codes for CASSYTGQETQYF.

The J gene is TRBJ2-2, the V gene TRBV2; 10 nucleotides align to TRBD2. Trimming at V came to 6 bases and at J to 6 bases, leaving 19 bases not matched to a gene. CDR1 is SNHLY and CDR2 is FYNNEI in the germline V gene. This CDR3 contains 19 residues. Here the CDR3 DNA reads TGTGCCAGCAGACTCCGTCCCCCGGGACTAGCGTTTCTCGCCGGGGAGCTGTTTTTT. The encoded protein is CASRLRPPGLAFLAGELFF.

This clonotype was observed once. The chain uses TRBV20-1 and TRBJ2-7; D unclear. This CDR3 spans 16 amino acids. Germline V gene sequence: CDR1 DFQATT, CDR2 SNEGSKA (reference sequence). Trimming removed 4 bases from V and 3 bases from J, with 22 bases in between. The CDR3 DNA sequence: TGCAGTGCTACTCCCACCTACCGAGAGTGGGTCTACGAGCAGTACTTC. It is translated as CSATPTYREWVYEQYF.

The rearrangement joins TRBV12-3 or TRBV12-4 to TRBJ2-2; unclear D gene. The CDR3 has 13 residues. V shed 5 bases and J shed 0 bases, with 4 bases lying between them. The CDR3 DNA follows: TGTGCCAGCAGTGTCGCGAACACCGGGGAGCTGTTTTTT. Translation gives CASSVANTGELFF.

V is TRBV27 and J is TRBJ1-2; D is uncertain. The CDR3 runs 14 residues. In germline, CDR1 is MNHEY, CDR2 SMNVEV (reference sequence). V was pared by 2 bases and J by 1 base, with 8 bases between. DNA of the CDR3: TGTGCCAGCAGTTTACTGGGTTTTAACTATGGCTACACCTTC. Translated, it gives CASSLLGFNYGYTF.

The chain joins TRBV12-3 or TRBV12-4 to TRBJ1-3, with TRBD1 as a possible D gene (6 bases). V shed 2 bases and J shed 2 bases, with 16 bases lying between them. The CDR3 loop spans 17 amino acids. The CDR3: CASSLSVRGSTGNTIYF. CDR3 nucleotides: TGTGCCAGCAGTTTATCGGTTAGGGGGTCCACTGGAAACACCATATATTTT.

The CDR3 here is CASSGRGENYGYTF. CDR3 bases: TGTGCCAGCAGTGGACGGGGCGAGAACTATGGCTACACCTTC. The chain is built from TRBV2 and TRBJ1-2; D might be TRBD1 (5 bases). This CDR3 spans 14 amino acids. Trimming took 4 bases from V and 2 from J, leaving 11 bases between them. From germline, CDR1 is SNHLY and CDR2 FYNNEI.

The genes are TRBV30 and TRBJ1-6; weak D call: TRBD1 (5 bases). With 1 base removed from V and 5 bases from J, the gap between germline ends came to 6 bases. The CDR3 spans 13 residues. Germline assignment: CDR1 GTSNPN and CDR2 SVGIG (reference sequence). CDR3 sequence (DNA): TGTGCCTGGAGTGGACAGAATAATTCACCCCTCCACTTT. This codes for CAWSGQNNSPLHF.

The V and J genes are TRBV7-2 and TRBJ2-2, with D uncertain. V was shortened by 5 bases and J by 0 bases, with 4 bases between the two germline ends. CDR1 is SGHTA, CDR2 FQGNSA, per germline. The CDR3 spans 13 residues. The chain's CDR3 is CASSHSNTGELFF. CDR3 coding DNA: TGTGCCAGCAGCCATTCGAACACCGGGGAGCTGTTTTTT.

The chain has TRBV6-2 or TRBV6-3 and TRBJ1-4, with D possibly being TRBD1 (5 bases). Trimming removed 6 bases from V and 5 bases from J, with 22 bases in between. The V gene's germline CDR1 is MNHEY and CDR2 SVGEGT. This CDR3 comprises 17 residues. CDR3 sequence: CASRHRTGDGVNEKLFF. The DNA of the CDR3 is TGTGCCAGCAGACACCGAACTGGGGACGGAGTAAATGAAAAACTGTTTTTT.

The chain carries TRBV30 and TRBJ2-2; 10 bases line up with TRBD1. This CDR3 contains 15 residues. Trimming removed 3 bases from V and 7 bases from J; junction bases left unmatched: 8. Per the germline V gene, CDR1 is GTSNPN and CDR2 is SVGIG (reference sequence). The CDR3, as DNA: TGTGCCTGGAGCTACGGGACAGGGGCCGGCGGGGAGCTGTTTTTT. Its translation: CAWSYGTGAGGELFF.

The chain uses TRBV10-3 and TRBJ2-2; 9 bases map to TRBD1. Germline values: CDR1 ENHRY, CDR2 SYGVKD. The CDR3 loop spans 15 amino acids. The junction had 6 bases not matched to a gene; V was cut back by 3 bases and J by 7 bases. The CDR3 protein is CAISEQGAGGGELFF. The DNA of the CDR3 is TGTGCCATCAGTGAACAGGGGGCAGGAGGCGGGGAGCTGTTTTTT.

This clonotype has only one observation. The rearrangement uses TRBV28 and TRBJ2-1, with TRBD2 identical over 11 bases. The length of the CDR3 is 14 residues. The J segment lost 9 bases and the V segment lost 6 bases, leaving 7 bases of the junction unmatched. Germline V CDR1 and CDR2: MDHEN, SYDVKM. Here the CDR3 reads CASRLAGARAEQFF. In nucleotides, the CDR3 is TGTGCCAGCAGACTAGCGGGGGCGAGGGCTGAGCAGTTCTTC.

The chain has TRBV12-3 or TRBV12-4 and TRBJ2-7; D remains ambiguous. This CDR3 region has 16 residues. Trimming took 2 bases from V and 1 from J, leaving 15 bases between them. The CDR3 sequence: CASSLFASKMSYEQYF. The CDR3 bases are TGTGCCAGCAGTTTATTTGCGTCGAAAATGTCCTACGAGCAGTACTTC.